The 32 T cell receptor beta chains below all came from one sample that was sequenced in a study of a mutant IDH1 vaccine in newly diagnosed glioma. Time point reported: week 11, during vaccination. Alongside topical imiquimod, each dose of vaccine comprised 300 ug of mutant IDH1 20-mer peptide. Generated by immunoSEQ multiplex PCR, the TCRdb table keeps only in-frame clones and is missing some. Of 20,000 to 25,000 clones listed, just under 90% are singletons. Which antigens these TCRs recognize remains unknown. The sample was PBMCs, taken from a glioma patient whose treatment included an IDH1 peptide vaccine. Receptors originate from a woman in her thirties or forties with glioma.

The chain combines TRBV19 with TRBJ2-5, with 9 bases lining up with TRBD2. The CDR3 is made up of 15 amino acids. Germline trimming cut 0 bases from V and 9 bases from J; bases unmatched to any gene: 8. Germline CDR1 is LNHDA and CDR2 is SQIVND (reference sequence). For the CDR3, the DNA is TGTGCCAGTAGTATAGATCCGGGACAGCGGGAGGCCCAGTACTTC. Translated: CASSIDPGQREAQYF.

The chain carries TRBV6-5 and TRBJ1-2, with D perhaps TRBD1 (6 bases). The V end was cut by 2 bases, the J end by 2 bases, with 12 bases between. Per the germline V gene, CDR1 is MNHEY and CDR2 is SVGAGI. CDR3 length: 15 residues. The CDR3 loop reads CASSYRGAGNYGYTF. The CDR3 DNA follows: TGTGCCAGCAGTTACCGGGGGGCCGGCAACTATGGCTACACCTTC.

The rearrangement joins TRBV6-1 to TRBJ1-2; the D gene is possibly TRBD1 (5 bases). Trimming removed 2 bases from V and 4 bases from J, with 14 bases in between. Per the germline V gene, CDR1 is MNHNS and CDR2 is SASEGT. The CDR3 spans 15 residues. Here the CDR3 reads CASSEWGRGPYGYTF. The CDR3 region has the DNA TGTGCCAGCAGTGAATGGGGTAGGGGTCCCTATGGCTACACCTTC.

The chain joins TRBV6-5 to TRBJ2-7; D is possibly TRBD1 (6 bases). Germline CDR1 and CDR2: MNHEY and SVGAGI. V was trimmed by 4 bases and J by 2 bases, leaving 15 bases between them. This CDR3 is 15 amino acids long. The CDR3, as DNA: TGTGCCAGCAGTTTTGACAGGTCACAGGCCTACGAGCAGTACTTC. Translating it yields CASSFDRSQAYEQYF.

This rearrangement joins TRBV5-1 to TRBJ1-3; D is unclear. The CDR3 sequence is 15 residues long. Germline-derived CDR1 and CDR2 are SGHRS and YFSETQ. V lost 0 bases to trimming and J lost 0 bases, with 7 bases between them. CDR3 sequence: CASSLEESSGNTIYF. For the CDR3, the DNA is TGCGCCAGCAGCTTGGAGGAGAGCTCTGGAAACACCATATATTTT.

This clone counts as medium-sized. The chain's CDR3 is CAGGENEKLFF. The CDR3 nucleotides read TGTGCCGGGGGTGAAAATGAAAAACTGTTTTTT. The chain is built from TRBV30 and TRBJ1-4, with a weak D call TRBD1 (5 bases). This CDR3 is 11 amino acids long. Germline V gene sequence: CDR1 GTSNPN, CDR2 SVGIG (reference sequence). The V end was cut by 8 bases, the J end by 5 bases, with 9 bases between. The variable domain in full, with the rest retrieved from reference TRBV30 and TRBJ1-4, is SQTIHQWPATLVQPVGSPLSLECTVEGTSNPNLYWYRQAAGRGLQLLFYSVGIGQISSEVPQNLSASRPQDRQFILSSKKLLLSDSGFYLCAGGENEKLFFGSGTQLSVL.

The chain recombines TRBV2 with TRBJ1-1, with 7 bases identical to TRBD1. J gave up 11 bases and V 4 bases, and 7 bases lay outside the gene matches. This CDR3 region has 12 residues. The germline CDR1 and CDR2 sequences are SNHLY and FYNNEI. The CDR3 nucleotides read TGTGCCAGCAGTGTACAGGGGATTGGGGCTTTCTTT. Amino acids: CASSVQGIGAFF.

As DNA, the CDR3 is TGTGCCAGCGCAGGGTCGGTGAACACTGAAGCTTTCTTT. This codes for CASAGSVNTEAFF. The chain recombines TRBV7-9 with TRBJ1-1; D possibly corresponds to TRBD1 (5 bases). V was pared by 8 bases and J by 0 bases, with 10 bases between. The germline CDR1 and CDR2 sequences are SEHNR and FQNEAQ (reference sequence). CDR3 length: 13 amino acids.

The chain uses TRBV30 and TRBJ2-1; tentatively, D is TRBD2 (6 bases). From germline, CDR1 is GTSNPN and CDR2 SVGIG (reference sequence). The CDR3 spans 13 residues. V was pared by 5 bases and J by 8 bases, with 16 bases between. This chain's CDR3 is CAWSKVGGDEQFF. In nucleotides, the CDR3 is TGTGCCTGGTCCAAGGTAGGAGGGGATGAGCAGTTCTTC.

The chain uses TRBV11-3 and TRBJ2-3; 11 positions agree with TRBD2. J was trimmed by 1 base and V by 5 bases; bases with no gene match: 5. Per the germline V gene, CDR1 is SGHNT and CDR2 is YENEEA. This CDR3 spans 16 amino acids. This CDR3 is CASSRKLAGGTDTQYF. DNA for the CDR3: TGTGCCAGCAGCCGTAAACTAGCGGGGGGCACAGATACGCAGTATTTT.

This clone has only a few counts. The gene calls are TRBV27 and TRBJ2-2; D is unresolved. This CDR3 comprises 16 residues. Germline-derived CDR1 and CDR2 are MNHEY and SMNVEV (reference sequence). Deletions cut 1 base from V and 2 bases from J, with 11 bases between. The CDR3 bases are TGTGCCAGCAGTTTATTACCCAACTATAACACCGGGGAGCTGTTTTTT. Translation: CASSLLPNYNTGELFF.

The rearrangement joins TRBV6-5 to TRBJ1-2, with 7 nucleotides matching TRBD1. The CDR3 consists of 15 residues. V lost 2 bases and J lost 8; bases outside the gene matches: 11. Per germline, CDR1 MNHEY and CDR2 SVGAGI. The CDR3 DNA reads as TGTGCCAGCAGTTACGCGGGACAGCCTTTGAAGGGCTACACCTTC. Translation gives CASSYAGQPLKGYTF.

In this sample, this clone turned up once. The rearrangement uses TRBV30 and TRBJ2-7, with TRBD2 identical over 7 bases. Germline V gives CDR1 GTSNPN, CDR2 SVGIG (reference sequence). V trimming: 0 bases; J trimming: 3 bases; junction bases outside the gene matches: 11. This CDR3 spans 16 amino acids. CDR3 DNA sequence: TGTGCCTGGAGTGTGGGCCAGCGGGGTTTTTTCTACGAGCAGTACTTC. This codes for CAWSVGQRGFFYEQYF.

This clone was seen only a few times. The CDR3 nucleotides read TGTGCCAGCAGCTTAGACAGTTCCTACGAGCAGTACTTC. Protein product: CASSLDSSYEQYF. This rearrangement joins TRBV11-2 to TRBJ2-7; unclear D gene. Deletions cut 0 bases from V and 1 base from J, with 4 bases between. Germline-derived CDR1 and CDR2 are SGHAT and FQNNGV. This CDR3 spans 13 amino acids.

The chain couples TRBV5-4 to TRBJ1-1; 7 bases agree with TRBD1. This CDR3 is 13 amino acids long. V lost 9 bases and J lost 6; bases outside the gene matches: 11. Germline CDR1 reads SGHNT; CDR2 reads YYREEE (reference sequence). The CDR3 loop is CAIPTGQGSEAFF. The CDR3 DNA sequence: TGTGCCATACCGACAGGGCAGGGATCTGAAGCTTTCTTT.

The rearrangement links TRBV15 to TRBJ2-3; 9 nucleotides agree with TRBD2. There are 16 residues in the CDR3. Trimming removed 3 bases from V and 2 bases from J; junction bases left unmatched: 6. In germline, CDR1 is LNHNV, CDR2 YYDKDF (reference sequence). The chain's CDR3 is CATSRPSSGDTDTQYF. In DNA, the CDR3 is TGTGCCACCAGCAGGCCTTCTAGCGGGGACACAGATACGCAGTATTTT.

This chain's CDR3 is CASAPGTASTDTQYF. The CDR3, as DNA: TGTGCCAGCGCCCCCGGAACCGCTAGCACAGATACGCAGTATTTT. This chain links TRBV7-9 with TRBJ2-3; D not resolved. Trimming shortened V by 8 bases and J by 0 bases, and 15 bases separated the two germline ends. The CDR3 runs to 15 residues. Germline V CDR1 and CDR2: SEHNR, FQNEAQ (reference sequence).

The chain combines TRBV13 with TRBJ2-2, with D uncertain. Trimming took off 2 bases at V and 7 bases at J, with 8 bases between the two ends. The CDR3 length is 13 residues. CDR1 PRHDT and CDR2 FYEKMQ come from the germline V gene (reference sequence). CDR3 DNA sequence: TGTGCCAGCAGCTTACAGTCTATCGGGGAGCTGTTTTTT. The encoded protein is CASSLQSIGELFF.

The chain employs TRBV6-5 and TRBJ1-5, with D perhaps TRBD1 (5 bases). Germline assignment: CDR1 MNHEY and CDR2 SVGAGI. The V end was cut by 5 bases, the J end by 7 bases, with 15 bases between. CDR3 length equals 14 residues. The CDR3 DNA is TGTGCCAGCAGTACGCAGGGTGTCGGGCAGCCCCAGCATTTT. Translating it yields CASSTQGVGQPQHF.

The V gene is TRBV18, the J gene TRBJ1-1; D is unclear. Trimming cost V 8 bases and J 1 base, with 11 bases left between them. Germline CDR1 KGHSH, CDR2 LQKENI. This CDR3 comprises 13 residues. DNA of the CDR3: TGTGCCAGCCTTGACAACCGGAACACTGAAGCTTTCTTT. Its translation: CASLDNRNTEAFF.

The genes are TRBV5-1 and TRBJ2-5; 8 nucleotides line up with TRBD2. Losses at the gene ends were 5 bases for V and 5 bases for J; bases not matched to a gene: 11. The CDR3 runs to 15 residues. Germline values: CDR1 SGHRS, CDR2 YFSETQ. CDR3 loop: CASRPTGGREETQYF. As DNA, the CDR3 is TGCGCCAGCAGGCCAACGGGAGGGAGAGAGGAGACCCAGTACTTC.

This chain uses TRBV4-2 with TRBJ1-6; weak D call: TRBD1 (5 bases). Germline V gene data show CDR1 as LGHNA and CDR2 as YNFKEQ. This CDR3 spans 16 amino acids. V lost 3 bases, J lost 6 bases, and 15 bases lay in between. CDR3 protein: CASSHAETESNSPLHF. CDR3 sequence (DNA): TGTGCCAGCAGCCATGCCGAGACAGAAAGTAATTCACCCCTCCACTTT.

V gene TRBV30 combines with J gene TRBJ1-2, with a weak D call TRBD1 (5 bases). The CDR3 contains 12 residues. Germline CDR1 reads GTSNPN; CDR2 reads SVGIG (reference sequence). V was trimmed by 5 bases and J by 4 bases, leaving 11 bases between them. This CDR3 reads CAWDRRGYGYTF. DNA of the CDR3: TGTGCCTGGGATAGGAGGGGCTATGGCTACACCTTC.

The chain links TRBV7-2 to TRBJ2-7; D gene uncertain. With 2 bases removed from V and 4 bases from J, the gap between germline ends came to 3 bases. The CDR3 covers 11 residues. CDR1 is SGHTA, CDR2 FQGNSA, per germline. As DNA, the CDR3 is TGTGCCAGCAGCTTAAAGTACGAGCAGTACTTC. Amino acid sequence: CASSLKYEQYF. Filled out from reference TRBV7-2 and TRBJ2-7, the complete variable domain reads GAGVSQSPSNKVTEKGKDVELRCDPISGHTALYWYRQSLGQGLEFLIYFQGNSAPDKSGLPSDRFSAERTGGSVSTLTIQRTQQEDSAVYLCASSLKYEQYFGPGTRLTVT.

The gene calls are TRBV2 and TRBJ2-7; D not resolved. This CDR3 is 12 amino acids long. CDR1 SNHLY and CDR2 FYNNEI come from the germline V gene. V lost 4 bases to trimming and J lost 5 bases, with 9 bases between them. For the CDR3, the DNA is TGTGCCAGCAGTGCCCAGGTAAACGAGCAGTACTTC. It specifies CASSAQVNEQYF.

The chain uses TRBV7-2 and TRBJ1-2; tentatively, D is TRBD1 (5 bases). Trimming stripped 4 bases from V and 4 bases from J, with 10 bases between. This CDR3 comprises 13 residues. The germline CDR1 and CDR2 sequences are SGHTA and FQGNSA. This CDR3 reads CASSSRGFYGYTF. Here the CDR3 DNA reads TGTGCCAGCAGCTCCCGGGGGTTCTATGGCTACACCTTC.

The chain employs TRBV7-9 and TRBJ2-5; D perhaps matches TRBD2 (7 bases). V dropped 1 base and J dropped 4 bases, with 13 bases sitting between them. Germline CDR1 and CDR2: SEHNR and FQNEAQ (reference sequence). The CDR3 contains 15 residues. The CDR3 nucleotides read TGTGCCAGCAGCTTAGATTCGGGGGGCCCAGAGACCCAGTACTTC. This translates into CASSLDSGGPETQYF.

CDR3 DNA sequence: TGCGCCAGCAGTCGAGGGGACACCACCTACGAGCAGTACTTC. The encoded protein is CASSRGDTTYEQYF. V usage is TRBV4-1 and J usage is TRBJ2-7; D is possibly TRBD1 (6 bases). Per germline, CDR1 MGHRA and CDR2 YSYEKL. The CDR3 length is 14 residues. Trimming removed 6 bases at V and 2 bases at J, with 14 bases between.

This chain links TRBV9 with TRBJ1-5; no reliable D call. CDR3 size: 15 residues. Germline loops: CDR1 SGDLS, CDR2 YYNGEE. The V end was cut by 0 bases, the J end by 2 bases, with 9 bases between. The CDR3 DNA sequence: TGTGCCAGCAGCGTAGGACCCCAGGGCAATCAGCCCCAGCATTTT. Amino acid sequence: CASSVGPQGNQPQHF.

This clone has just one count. CDR3 sequence (DNA): TGCAGCGCTCAGACAGGGGCCACAGATACGCAGTATTTT. This translates into CSAQTGATDTQYF. The rearrangement links TRBV29-1 to TRBJ2-3; 8 bases align to TRBD1. Germline V gene lookup returns CDR1 SQVTM and CDR2 ANQGSEA. The V segment lost 7 bases and the J segment 2 bases; nucleotides outside the gene matches: 5. The CDR3 loop spans 13 amino acids.

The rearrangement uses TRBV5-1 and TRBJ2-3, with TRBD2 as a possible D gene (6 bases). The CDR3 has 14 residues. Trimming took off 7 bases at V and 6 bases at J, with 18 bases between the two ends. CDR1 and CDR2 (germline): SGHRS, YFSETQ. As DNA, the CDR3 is TGCGCCAGCGGAAGAGCGGGTCAGGCGGATACGCAGTATTTT. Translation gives CASGRAGQADTQYF.

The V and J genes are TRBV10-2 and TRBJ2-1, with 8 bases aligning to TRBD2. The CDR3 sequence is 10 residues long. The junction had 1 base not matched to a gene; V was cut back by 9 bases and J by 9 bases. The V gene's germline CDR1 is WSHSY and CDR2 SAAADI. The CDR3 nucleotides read TGCGCCAGTAGCGGGATTGAGCAGTTCTTC. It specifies CASSGIEQFF.